This entry lists 29 T cell receptor beta chains sequenced from one sample in a study of regulatory T cells in long-lasting Graves disease listed by TCRdb under 2021. The time point label on this specimen signifies: newly diagnosed GD, antithyroid drugs for less than 3 months. For both TCR sequencing and RNA sequencing, RNA was extracted from PBMCs in TRIzol. Libraries came from multiplex PCR. Sequencing relied on an Illumina HiSeq 4000. iRepertoire HTBI primers and Arm-PCR amplification of CDR3 regions were used to construct TCR beta libraries. TCRdb cleaned the public reads at Q25 with fastp, built clones with MiXCR and kept in-frame beta chains. Each entry merges the rows of one CDR3 protein and shows their most common DNA and genes. Across this sample there are some 350,000 distinct CDR3 sequences, with about a sixth seen only once. Roughly 21% of the sample rests with the top ten. This sample also belongs to another study, concerning T cells in Graves' hyperthyroidism and ophthalmopathy.

The starting material was peripheral blood mononuclear cells (PBMCs), obtained at new diagnosis, from a patient treated with antithyroid drugs. The receptors were gathered from a woman in her late teens or twenties with Graves disease. Donor details come from another sample of the same person, matched by shared clones.

The chain combines TRBV5-1 with TRBJ2-1; 15 bases line up with TRBD2. Losses at the gene ends were 4 bases for V and 4 bases for J; bases not matched to a gene: 9. This CDR3 is built from 18 residues. CDR1 SGHRS and CDR2 YFSETQ come from the germline V gene. The DNA of the CDR3 is TGCGCCAGCAGCAGCCACGGACTAGCGGGAGGGCCGTACAATGAGCAGTTCTTC. It translates to CASSSHGLAGGPYNEQFF.

The V and J genes are TRBV3-1 and TRBJ2-1; 10 nucleotides agree with TRBD2. Germline-derived CDR1 and CDR2 are LGHDT and YNNKEL (reference sequence). Unmatched junction bases numbered 10, after V lost 4 bases and J lost 7 bases. The CDR3 consists of 16 residues. The CDR3 is CASSRLGTSDMNEQFF. CDR3 DNA: TGTGCCAGCAGCCGACTCGGGACTAGCGATATGAATGAGCAGTTCTTC.

V is TRBV11-2 and J is TRBJ1-3; the D gene is possibly TRBD1 (5 bases). The germline V gene has CDR1 SGHAT and CDR2 FQNNGV. CDR3 length: 18 residues. Trimming stripped 2 bases from V and 0 bases from J, with 17 bases between. Here the CDR3 reads CASSLYGRGSSSGNTIYF. CDR3 nucleotides: TGTGCCAGCAGCTTATATGGTCGGGGGTCGAGCTCTGGAAACACCATATATTTT.

This clonotype has at least ten counts. This chain uses TRBV7-3 with TRBJ1-1, with D perhaps matching TRBD1 (6 bases). The V gene's germline CDR1 is SGHTA and CDR2 FQGTGA. The CDR3 extends over 13 amino acids. Between the trimmed V and J ends, which lost 4 bases and 5 bases, there was a span of 11 bases. The CDR3 spells CASSYTGRTEAFF. The CDR3 DNA sequence: TGTGCCAGCAGCTACACAGGGCGGACTGAAGCTTTCTTT. Full variable domain (missing parts from reference TRBV7-3 and TRBJ1-1): GAGVSQTPSNKVTEKGKYVELRCDPISGHTALYWYRQSLGQGPEFLIYFQGTGAADDSGLPNDRFFAVRPEGSVSTLKIQRTERGDSAVYLCASSYTGRTEAFFGQGTRLTVV.

The V and J genes are TRBV5-1 and TRBJ2-1; 8 nucleotides match TRBD2. The J call may be faulty, since TRBJ2-5 better matches the DNA end. Germline CDR1 reads SGHRS; CDR2 reads YFSETQ. There are 16 residues in the CDR3. CDR3 residues: CASSLVGSGSQETQYF. The CDR3 DNA is TGCGCCAGCAGCTTGGTTGGGAGCGGGAGCCAAGAGACCCAGTACTTC.

The chain uses TRBV18 and TRBJ1-3; no firm D call. V dropped 5 bases and J dropped 0 bases, with 14 bases sitting between them. The CDR3 length is 16 residues. In germline, CDR1 is KGHSH, CDR2 LQKENI. DNA of the CDR3: TGTGCCAGCTCATTTGAAGCCCCAAGCTCTGGAAACACCATATATTTT. This gives the protein CASSFEAPSSGNTIYF.

This clonotype occurred many times. This chain links TRBV7-9 with TRBJ1-6; TRBD1 aligns across 8 bases. The CDR3 is 13 amino acids. Germline V CDR1 and CDR2: SEHNR, FQNEAQ (reference sequence). Trimming cost V 5 bases and J 8 bases; bases outside gene matches: 2. CDR3 region: CASSLDRDSPLHF. CDR3 nucleotide sequence: TGTGCCAGCAGCCTGGACAGGGATTCACCCCTCCACTTT.

This clonotype showed up just once. The chain has TRBV4-1 and TRBJ2-5; D might be TRBD1 (6 bases). This CDR3 is 16 amino acids long. Germline lookup yields CDR1 MGHRA and CDR2 YSYEKL. Between the trimmed V and J ends, which lost 4 bases and 1 base, there was a span of 16 bases. The CDR3 DNA is TGCGCCAGCAGCCCCTATGATGGACAGTTCCAAGAGACCCAGTACTTC. As protein: CASSPYDGQFQETQYF.

This sequence joins TRBV7-9 and TRBJ2-1; possible D gene TRBD2, 5 bases. The germline gives CDR1 SEHNR, CDR2 FQNEAQ (reference sequence). V lost 1 base, J lost 0 bases, and 13 bases lay in between. The CDR3 has 17 residues. CDR3 sequence: CASSLEPGTFSYNEQFF. CDR3 nucleotides: TGTGCCAGCAGCTTAGAGCCGGGAACCTTCTCCTACAATGAGCAGTTCTTC.

Turning to this clonotype: Germline and junction disagree at one end, which may indicate a read error. The chain combines TRBV3-1 with TRBJ1-6; D is uncertain. The CDR3 is 16 amino acids. Germline CDR1 is LGHDT and CDR2 is YNNKEL (reference sequence). CDR3 amino acids: CASSQEVSGFNSPPHF. The CDR3 DNA reads TGTGCCAGCAGCCAAGAAGTGTCAGGTTTCAATTCACCCCCCCACTTT.

Comment on this clonotype: A single base separates this from a much larger clone, so it may be a read error. V usage is TRBV5-1 and J usage is TRBJ2-2; D call uncertain. CDR3 length equals 17 residues. Germline V gene sequence: CDR1 SGHRS, CDR2 YFSETQ. This CDR3 reads CASSFLPGTANAGELFF. In DNA form, the CDR3 reads TGCGCCAGCAGCTTCCTTCCCGGCACAGCGAACGCCGGGGAGCTGTTTTTT.

This clonotype was counted between two and nine times. CDR3 coding DNA: TGTGCCAGCAGCCCCCGGCCGGGACAGGGGGCAACAGGAAACACCATATATTTT. Encoded protein: CASSPRPGQGATGNTIYF. The chain links TRBV11-2 to TRBJ1-3; 12 nucleotides align to TRBD1. J lost 4 bases, V lost 5 bases, and 12 bases had no gene match. This CDR3 contains 18 residues. Germline CDR1 reads SGHAT; CDR2 reads FQNNGV.

The CDR3 nucleotides are TGTGCCTGGAGTGTCGCGGGGGCTACTGGAAACACCATATATTTT. Protein product: CAWSVAGATGNTIYF. The V call is TRBV30, the J call TRBJ1-3; D is possibly TRBD1 (6 bases). Germline loops: CDR1 GTSNPN, CDR2 SVGIG (reference sequence). Deletions cut 0 bases from V and 2 bases from J, with 11 bases between. CDR3 length: 15 amino acids.

This clonotype occurred many times. V and J are TRBV5-1 and TRBJ1-3; D gene unclear. The CDR3 runs 14 residues. The germline V and J ends were trimmed by 2 bases and 0 bases, with 6 bases remaining between them. Per the germline V gene, CDR1 is SGHRS and CDR2 is YFSETQ. The CDR3 reads CASSLRSSGNTIYF. The CDR3 nucleotides are TGCGCCAGCAGCTTAAGGAGCTCTGGAAACACCATATATTTT.

At least ten counts were recorded for this clonotype. The V and J genes are TRBV20-1 and TRBJ2-7; D may be TRBD1 (6 bases). V lost 2 bases to trimming and J lost 6 bases, with 8 bases between them. Germline V CDR1 and CDR2: DFQATT, SNEGSKA (reference sequence). This CDR3 has 11 amino acids. CDR3 region: CSARTGIEQYF. In DNA, the CDR3 is TGCAGTGCTAGAACAGGGATCGAGCAGTACTTC.

This clonotype was picked up many times. V usage is TRBV2 and J usage is TRBJ2-2; no clear D gene. The germline V and J ends were trimmed by 6 bases and 7 bases, with 9 bases remaining between them. Germline CDR1 is SNHLY and CDR2 is FYNNEI. The CDR3 has 12 amino acids. In DNA, the CDR3 is TGTGCCAGCAGCGTGGGCGTCGGGGAGCTGTTTTTT. This sequence encodes CASSVGVGELFF.

This clonotype was seen repeatedly, ten times or more. This chain links TRBV12-3 or TRBV12-4 with TRBJ1-1, with D unresolved. V was cut by 6 bases and J by 4 bases, with 15 bases left in between. This CDR3 is 14 amino acids long. As DNA, the CDR3 is TGTGCCAGCAGGCAGGAGGATATTGGCACTGAAGCTTTCTTT. It yields the protein CASRQEDIGTEAFF.

This clonotype was seen repeatedly, ten times or more. The J gene is TRBJ2-3, the V gene TRBV3-1, with 10 bases that match TRBD2. Unmatched junction bases numbered 5, after V lost 1 base and J lost 4 bases. CDR3 length: 16 residues. The germline V gene encodes CDR1 LGHDT and CDR2 YNNKEL (reference sequence). The CDR3: CASSQGLAGAADTQYF. The CDR3 bases are TGTGCCAGCAGCCAAGGGCTAGCGGGAGCCGCAGATACGCAGTATTTT.

This clonotype was counted ten times or more. The genes are TRBV12-3 or TRBV12-4 and TRBJ1-6, with TRBD1 as a possible D gene (6 bases). The germline V and J ends were trimmed by 7 bases and 6 bases, with 10 bases remaining between them. The CDR3 totals 13 residues. The CDR3 sequence: CASTDRFNSPLHF. CDR3 nucleotides: TGTGCCAGCACAGACAGGTTTAATTCACCCCTCCACTTT.

As regards this clonotype: This may arise from a read error, as a much more abundant clone is one base away. The chain employs TRBV6-1 and TRBJ2-7; 10 positions match TRBD2. The CDR3 consists of 15 residues. Germline assignment: CDR1 MNHNS and CDR2 SASEGT. V gave up 3 bases and J gave up 6 bases; unmatched junction bases: 8. CDR3 loop: CASSESRLAGTEQYF. For the CDR3, the DNA is TGTGCCAGCAGTGAGTCCAGACTAGCGGGTACCGAGCAGTACTTC.

This clonotype was recorded many times. V gene TRBV5-1 combines with J gene TRBJ2-3; 8 bases map to TRBD2. The V and J ends lost 0 bases and 5 bases, in that order; junction bases with no gene match: 2. The CDR3 length is 14 residues. Per germline, CDR1 SGHRS and CDR2 YFSETQ. The CDR3: CASSLDGGGDTQYF. As DNA, the CDR3 is TGCGCCAGCAGCTTGGACGGGGGGGGAGATACGCAGTATTTT. The full variable domain, rest sourced from reference TRBV5-1 and TRBJ2-3, is KAGVTQTPRYLIKTRGQQVTLSCSPISGHRSVSWYQQTPGQGLQFLFEYFSETQRNKGNFPGRFSGRQFSNSRSEMNVSTLELGDSALYLCASSLDGGGDTQYFGPGTRLTVL.

This clonotype showed up just once. A much larger clonotype is one base distant, so this may be a read error. This chain connects TRBV4-1 to TRBJ2-7; 8 bases agree with TRBD2. CDR3 length: 15 amino acids. Losses at the gene ends were 1 base for V and 7 bases for J; bases not matched to a gene: 9. Germline V gene sequence: CDR1 MGHRA, CDR2 YSYEKL. The DNA of the CDR3 is TGCGCCAGCAGCCAAGTTGCCGGGAGGGGCAATGAGCAGTACTTC. This codes for CASSQVAGRGNEQYF.

CDR3 sequence (DNA): TGTGCCAGCAGTGGGAGCGGGGCCCGCTCTGGGGCCAACGTCCTGACTTTC. Its translation: CASSGSGARSGANVLTF. This chain joins TRBV5-6 and TRBJ2-6; 7 bases map to TRBD2. The CDR3 loop spans 17 amino acids. Germline trimming cut 5 bases from V and 0 bases from J; bases unmatched to any gene: 8. The germline V gene encodes CDR1 SGHDT and CDR2 YYEEEE.

This clonotype appeared many times. The chain couples TRBV18 to TRBJ1-6, with 10 bases aligning to TRBD1. Trimming took 6 bases from V and 12 from J; bases not matched to a gene: 8. The CDR3 has 14 amino acids. The germline V gene encodes CDR1 KGHSH and CDR2 LQKENI. CDR3 nucleotide sequence: TGTGCCAGCTCCTCCGGGACAGGGGAGAGACCCCTCCACTTT. Translation gives CASSSGTGERPLHF. Based on the CDR3 plus reference TRBV18 and TRBJ1-6, the full variable domain is NAGVMQNPRHLVRRRGQEARLRCSPMKGHSHVYWYRQLPEEGLKFMVYLQKENIIDESGMPKERFSAEFPKEGPSILRIQQVVRGDSAAYFCASSSGTGERPLHFGNGTRLTVT.

This clonotype was recorded at least ten times. This chain uses TRBV12-5 with TRBJ2-3; D gene uncertain. The CDR3 is made up of 12 amino acids. The V and J ends lost 5 bases and 5 bases respectively, with 8 bases between them. In germline, CDR1 is LGHNT, CDR2 FRNRAP. The CDR3 here is CASGPTQDTQYF. CDR3 bases: TGTGCTAGTGGTCCAACCCAAGATACGCAGTATTTT. The complete variable domain, with remaining parts taken from reference TRBV12-5 and TRBJ2-3, reads DARVTQTPRHKVTEMGQEVTMRCQPILGHNTVFWYRQTMMQGLELLAYFRNRAPLDDSGMPKDRFSAEMPDATLATLKIQPSEPRDSAVYFCASGPTQDTQYFGPGTRLTVL.

This clonotype was detected ten times or more. The V gene is TRBV6-2 or TRBV6-3, the J gene TRBJ2-6, with 9 bases that match TRBD1. The CDR3 contains 18 residues. V shed 0 bases and J 0 bases; nucleotides not matched to a gene: 3. CDR1 is MNHEY and CDR2 is SVGEGT in the germline V gene. The CDR3 sequence: CASSYSGTGTSGANVLTF. The CDR3 DNA reads as TGTGCCAGCAGTTACTCCGGGACAGGGACCTCTGGGGCCAACGTCCTGACTTTC.

With respect to this clonotype: This may stem from a read error, because a much larger clone lies one nucleotide away. The CDR3 region is CAWSITGILEQHF. The CDR3 nucleotides read TGTGCCTGGAGCATCACAGGAATACTCGAGCAGCACTTC. The rearrangement uses TRBV30 and TRBJ2-7; possibly TRBD1 for D (5 bases). The CDR3 consists of 13 residues. Germline V lookup: CDR1 GTSNPN, CDR2 SVGIG (reference sequence).

This clonotype was seen many times. The genes are TRBV12-3 or TRBV12-4 and TRBJ1-5; 8 bases map to TRBD1. The CDR3 has 16 amino acids. V lost 0 bases and J lost 7; bases outside the gene matches: 8. The CDR3 sequence is CASSLAPPGGLQPQHF. In nucleotides, the CDR3 is TGTGCCAGCAGTTTAGCACCCCCAGGGGGCTTGCAGCCCCAGCATTTT.

This clonotype was recorded at least ten times. J is TRBJ2-1 and V is TRBV6-5; TRBD1 agrees at 8 bases. CDR1 is MNHEY, CDR2 SVGAGI, per germline. Losses at the gene ends were 4 bases for V and 4 bases for J; bases not matched to a gene: 9. The CDR3 consists of 16 residues. The CDR3 DNA reads as TGTGCCAGCAGTTCCAAAGCCGGGACAGGTTACAATGAGCAGTTCTTC. Translating it yields CASSSKAGTGYNEQFF.